This T cell receptor (beta chain) emerged from a study of T cells in localized non-small cell lung cancer. The V and J ends lost 6 bases and 0 bases respectively, with 14 bases between them. Per germline, CDR1 MNHEY and CDR2 SMNVEV (reference sequence). The CDR3 loop spans 16 amino acids. The protocol was immunoSEQ multiplex PCR, while the TCRdb copy is restricted to in-frame clones and leaves out a portion. Of around 92,000 clones detected, about nine tenths appear once; the ten largest clones hold over 4%. The sequence came from a woman between 35 and 75 years old with stage II squamous cell lung carcinoma. This rearrangement joins TRBV27 to TRBJ2-2, with TRBD2 as a possible D gene (5 bases). The sequencing used PBMCs, collected before any cancer treatment. The CDR3 sequence is CASRRGERTNTGELFF. The CDR3 bases are TGTGCCAGCAGGAGAGGTGAGCGGACGAACACCGGGGAGCTGTTTTTT.